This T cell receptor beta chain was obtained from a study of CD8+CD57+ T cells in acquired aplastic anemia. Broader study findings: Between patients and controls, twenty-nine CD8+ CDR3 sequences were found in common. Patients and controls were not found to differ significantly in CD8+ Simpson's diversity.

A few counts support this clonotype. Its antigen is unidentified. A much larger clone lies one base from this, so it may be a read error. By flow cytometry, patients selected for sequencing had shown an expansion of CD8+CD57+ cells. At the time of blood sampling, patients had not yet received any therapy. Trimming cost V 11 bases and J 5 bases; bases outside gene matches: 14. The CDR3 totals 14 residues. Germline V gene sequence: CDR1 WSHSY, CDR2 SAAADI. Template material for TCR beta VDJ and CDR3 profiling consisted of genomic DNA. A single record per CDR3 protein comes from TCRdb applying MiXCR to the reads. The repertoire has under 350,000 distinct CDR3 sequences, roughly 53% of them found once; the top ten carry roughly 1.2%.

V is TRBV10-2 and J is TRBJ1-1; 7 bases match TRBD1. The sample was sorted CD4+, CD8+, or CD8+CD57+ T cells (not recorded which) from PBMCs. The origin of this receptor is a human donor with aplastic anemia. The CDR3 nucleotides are TGCGCCTGCGCATTATCGACAGGGATGACTGAAGCTTTCTTT. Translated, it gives CACALSTGMTEAFF.